Sequencing of this TCR beta chain was carried out in a study of PD-1 blockade in classical Hodgkin lymphoma. Study-wide points: The diversity seen at baseline in complete responders resembled that of newly diagnosed patients. Compared with baseline, CD4+ but not CD8+ TCR diversity had risen significantly by C4D1. Relative to healthy donors, newly diagnosed patients reportedly had lower baseline TCR diversity, which was reported as lower still in relapsed/refractory patients.

Unmatched junction bases numbered 4, after V lost 1 base and J lost 0 bases. This CDR3 spans 15 amino acids. Some clones are missing from TCRdb's copy, which holds only in-frame ones; the method was immunoSEQ multiplex PCR. This sample has nearly 25,000 clones, with 70% to 80% found just once. With respect to this clone: Its target is unknown.

Each patient relapsed following autologous stem cell transplantation, and prior brentuximab vedotin exposure differed. When best responses were assessed, they were complete response, partial response or progressive disease. The chain employs TRBV5-3 and TRBJ2-7, with 7 bases lining up with TRBD2. TRBV5-3 belongs to the ORF category, with a function that is uncertain. This TCR was recovered from a human donor with classical Hodgkin lymphoma. The sequencing used peripheral blood mononuclear cells (PBMCs), collected at baseline. DNA of the CDR3: TGTGCCAGAAGCTTGTCGGCGGGGGACTCCTACGAGCAGTACTTC. This codes for CARSLSAGDSYEQYF.